The entry that follows covers one TCR beta chain sequence. These data belong to a study of blood T cell repertoires in COVID-19. As processed by the authors: Nucleated cell number was recorded as an estimate derived from reference gene primer amplification. Measured with immunoSEQ multiplex PCR; TCRdb has only the in-frame clones, and not every one. V, J and clone size derive from that table, while D and trimming were established from the DNA sequence. The sample lists roughly 8,500 clones, around 88% occurring once. Sequenced input: peripheral blood. The TCR sequence derives from a woman between 50 and 59 years old with active or convalescent COVID-19.

The DNA of the CDR3 is TGTGCCAGCGCCCCCCTAGCGGGGGGTTCCAATGAGCAGTTCTTC. Its translation is CASAPLAGGSNEQFF. V usage is TRBV11-2 and J usage is TRBJ2-1; 11 bases map to TRBD2. The CDR3 runs 15 residues. Germline loops: CDR1 SGHAT, CDR2 FQNNGV. V shed 8 bases and J 6 bases; nucleotides not matched to a gene: 9.